The subject of this entry is one T cell receptor beta chain. The target antigen is unknown. From germline, CDR1 is SGHTS and CDR2 YDEGEE. V lost 2 bases to trimming and J lost 6 bases; unmatched junction nucleotides: 3. The CDR3 runs 13 residues. These data originate in a study of STAT5B mutations in CD4+ large granular lymphocyte leukemia. The assay was run at survey level. Original processing methods: Productive clonotypes were detectable down to 2.59 x 10-5 frequency. Sequenced by immunoSEQ multiplex PCR; TCRdb stores in-frame clones only, minus some. V and J calls and clone size are as listed in that table; D and trimming were resolved from the DNA. The sample lists almost 30,000 clones, approximately 79% seen once, with approximately 6.2% in the top ten. Whole-study results and caveats: Compared with healthy controls (2/35), patient top clones favored TRBV06 (8/27).

What was sequenced was CD4+ T cells from blood buffy coats. This sequence joins TRBV5-8 and TRBJ1-2, with 8 bases aligning to TRBD1. The TCR was taken from a human donor in good health. CDR3 sequence (DNA): TGTGCCAGCAGCTTCACAGGGGGGGATGGCTACACCTTC. Translated: CASSFTGGDGYTF.